Reported below is one T cell receptor (beta chain). Its specificity is not known. This sample stems from a study of CD8+ T cells in alopecia areata. General study points: Persistence in scalp and blood during tofacitinib was observed for many expanded lesional clones.

Germline CDR1 and CDR2: MDHEN and SYDVKM. The V and J ends lost 5 bases and 2 bases, in that order; junction bases with no gene match: 5. The CDR3 is made up of 14 amino acids. It was cDNA, reverse transcribed from extracted RNA, that served as the sequencing template. Sequencing was performed with immunoSEQ multiplex PCR; in TCRdb, only in-frame clones are kept and a portion is missing. The sample shows over 90,000 clones, approximately 84% of them seen only once. This sample's treatment: oral pan-JAK inhibitor, 5-10 mg twice daily. Peripheral blood, together with lesional scalp punch biopsies, was collected from alopecia areata patients.

The V and J genes are TRBV28 and TRBJ2-7; 8 bases fit TRBD1. Source: CD8+ T cells sorted from blood, taken between weeks 30 and 35, from a patient treated with tofacitinib. This receptor was taken from a human donor with alopecia areata. This CDR3 is CASSPGTGPYEQYF. In DNA, the CDR3 is TGTGCCAGCAGTCCCGGGACAGGACCCTACGAGCAGTACTTC.